This TCR beta chain was identified in a study of blood T cell repertoires in COVID-19. About the study: Acute and convalescent COVID-19 samples came from the United States, Italy and Spain. T cells, B-cell-depleted T cells, or PBMCs provided the cDNA or gDNA that served as material.

With 4 bases clipped from V and 5 bases from J, the junction kept 15 bases outside the gene matches. The CDR3 extends over 18 amino acids. CDR1 is SGDLS, CDR2 YYNGEE, per germline. In the original workflow: Nucleated cell counts were estimated from reference gene primer amplification. TCRdb keeps only in-frame clones here, not all; method: immunoSEQ multiplex PCR. The V and J calls and clone size come from that table; D and trimming were worked out from the DNA. The data show 85,000 to 110,000 clones, with over 75% seen just once and approximately 6.2% held by the top ten. The rearrangement joins TRBV9 to TRBJ2-2, with 9 bases that match TRBD1. Sample: peripheral blood. The sequence came from a human donor in a cohort sampled during active COVID-19. This CDR3 reads CASSPRTGVLSGTGELFF. Here the CDR3 DNA reads TGTGCCAGCAGCCCCCGGACAGGGGTCCTGTCGGGGACCGGGGAGCTGTTTTTT.